Below, 17 T cell receptor beta chains from the same sample are listed, as sequenced in a study of blood T cell repertoires in COVID-19. Produced via immunoSEQ multiplex PCR; TCRdb's table is partial and in-frame only. The repertoire holds about 250,000 clones, with 84% as singletons. The sequenced material came from peripheral blood. The source of these receptors is a man aged 45 to 65 with acute or convalescent COVID-19.

This chain joins TRBV11-3 and TRBJ1-1; 7 positions match TRBD1. V was clipped by 5 bases and J by 5 bases; unmatched bases: 11. Germline V gives CDR1 SGHNT, CDR2 YENEEA. The CDR3 extends over 15 amino acids. As DNA, the CDR3 is TGTGCCAGCAGCCCTCAGGGGGGAGTAAGAACTGAAGCTTTCTTT. Translated, it gives CASSPQGGVRTEAFF.

The chain joins TRBV12-3 or TRBV12-4 to TRBJ2-7, with a possible D match to TRBD1 (6 bases). V dropped 6 bases and J dropped 3 bases, with 9 bases sitting between them. The CDR3 is 12 residues long. DNA of the CDR3: TGTGCCAGCAGCCCAGGGGTCTACGAGCAGTACTTC. Translated: CASSPGVYEQYF.

The chain carries TRBV18 and TRBJ2-5, with a possible D match to TRBD1 (6 bases). Trimming shortened V by 4 bases and J by 1 base, and 10 bases separated the two germline ends. Per the germline V gene, CDR1 is KGHSH and CDR2 is LQKENI. The CDR3 runs 14 residues. CDR3 in DNA: TGTGCCAGCTCACAACAGGGCGCCCAAGAGACCCAGTACTTC. Translation gives CASSQQGAQETQYF.

The rearrangement uses TRBV14 and TRBJ1-2; 8 positions match TRBD1. CDR3 length equals 16 residues. In germline, CDR1 is SGHDN, CDR2 FVKESK. Trimming removed 0 bases from V and 4 bases from J; junction bases left unmatched: 7. CDR3 in amino acids: CASSQDWTGNTYGYTF. CDR3 in DNA: TGTGCCAGCAGCCAAGACTGGACAGGGAATACCTATGGCTACACCTTC. The variable domain in full, with the rest retrieved from reference TRBV14 and TRBJ1-2, is EAGVTQFPSHSVIEKGQTVTLRCDPISGHDNLYWYRRVMGKEIKFLLHFVKESKQDESGMPNNRFLAERTGGTYSTLKVQPAELEDSGVYFCASSQDWTGNTYGYTFGSGTRLTVV.

V and J are TRBV6-5 and TRBJ1-1; no firm D call. Deletions cut 7 bases from V and 8 bases from J, with 11 bases between. This CDR3 has 11 amino acids. From germline, CDR1 is MNHEY and CDR2 SVGAGI. The DNA of the CDR3 is TGTGCCAGCATTAGAGGGAGGGAAGCTTTCTTT. It codes for CASIRGREAFF.

This chain uses TRBV4-1 with TRBJ2-7; D is uncertain. This CDR3 contains 16 residues. With 0 bases removed from V and 4 bases from J, the gap between germline ends came to 16 bases. Per germline, CDR1 MGHRA and CDR2 YSYEKL. CDR3 bases: TGCGCCAGCAGCCAAGATACGCAGTGGTTTTCGTACGAGCAGTACTTC. Translated, it gives CASSQDTQWFSYEQYF.

This chain uses TRBV15 with TRBJ2-1, with unresolved D. The germline V and J ends were trimmed by 0 bases and 0 bases, with 6 bases remaining between them. Germline V CDR1 and CDR2: LNHNV, YYDKDF (reference sequence). This CDR3 comprises 15 residues. Here the CDR3 DNA reads TGTGCCACCAGCAGAGAGGGCAGCTCCTACAATGAGCAGTTCTTC. It is translated as CATSREGSSYNEQFF.

The chain carries TRBV27 and TRBJ2-1; 12 nucleotides align to TRBD2. The CDR3 runs to 16 residues. V lost 3 bases, J lost 8 bases, and 8 bases stayed unmatched. Germline-derived CDR1 and CDR2 are MNHEY and SMNVEV (reference sequence). In DNA, the CDR3 is TGTGCCAGCAGTTTCCCGCTAGCGGGAGGGCGGGATGAGCAGTTCTTC. Its translation: CASSFPLAGGRDEQFF.

In this sample, this clone turned up a few times. The chain is built from TRBV5-1 and TRBJ2-2; 8 bases align to TRBD2. Looked up from germline, CDR1 is SGHRS and CDR2 is YFSETQ. This CDR3 has 17 amino acids. Unmatched junction bases numbered 8, after V lost 3 bases and J lost 1 base. CDR3 sequence: CASSYLGLAGNTGELFF. In DNA, the CDR3 is TGCGCCAGCAGCTATCTAGGGCTAGCGGGGAACACCGGGGAGCTGTTTTTT.

V is TRBV15 and J is TRBJ1-2, with 11 bases fitting TRBD1. This CDR3 contains 14 residues. The V gene end was trimmed by 5 bases and the J gene end by 7 bases; junction bases not matched to a gene: 6. Germline assignment: CDR1 LNHNV and CDR2 YYDKDF (reference sequence). Written as DNA, the CDR3 is TGTGCCACCAGCCCTGGACAGGGGGCTGGTGGCTACACCTTC. Translation gives CATSPGQGAGGYTF. The variable domain in full, with the rest retrieved from reference TRBV15 and TRBJ1-2, is DAMVIQNPRYQVTQFGKPVTLSCSQTLNHNVMYWYQQKSSQAPKLLFHYYDKDFNNEADTPDNFQSRRPNTSFCFLDIRSPGLGDTAMYLCATSPGQGAGGYTFGSGTRLTVV.

The chain carries TRBV3-1 (or the pseudogene TRBV3-2) and TRBJ2-7; the match to TRBD2 covers 7 bases. CDR3 length: 17 residues. Unmatched junction bases numbered 9, after V lost 0 bases and J lost 1 base. The germline gives CDR1 LGHDT, CDR2 YNNKEL (reference sequence). The CDR3 protein is CASSQEGRGWESYEQYF. As DNA, the CDR3 is TGTGCCAGCAGCCAAGAAGGGAGGGGCTGGGAGTCCTACGAGCAGTACTTC.

This chain connects TRBV11-3 to TRBJ2-7; 9 nucleotides line up with TRBD2. The CDR3 extends over 15 amino acids. CDR1 and CDR2 (germline): SGHNT, YENEEA. Germline trimming cut 1 base from V and 0 bases from J; bases unmatched to any gene: 1. The chain's CDR3 is CASSLVSGSSYEQYF. DNA of the CDR3: TGTGCCAGCAGCTTAGTTAGCGGGAGCTCCTACGAGCAGTACTTC.

The CDR3 spells CASSFRVPFNSPLHF. DNA of the CDR3: TGTGCCAGCAGTTTCAGGGTTCCTTTTAATTCACCCCTCCACTTT. The V and J genes are TRBV27 and TRBJ1-6, with D possibly being TRBD1 (5 bases). The CDR3 is 15 amino acids. In germline, CDR1 is MNHEY, CDR2 SMNVEV (reference sequence). Trimming took 3 bases from V and 6 from J, leaving 12 bases between them.

The chain links TRBV7-3 to TRBJ2-3; 15 nucleotides match TRBD2. CDR1 is SGHTA, CDR2 FQGTGA, per germline. This CDR3 has 16 residues. With 5 bases clipped from V and 3 bases from J, the junction kept 3 bases outside the gene matches. CDR3 nucleotides: TGTGCCAGCAGCCCGGGGACTAGCGGGAGGACAGATACGCAGTATTTT. Translating it yields CASSPGTSGRTDTQYF.

This sequence joins TRBV7-6 and TRBJ1-6, with a possible D match to TRBD1 (6 bases). The CDR3 contains 15 residues. The germline CDR1 and CDR2 sequences are SGHVS and FNYEAQ. V was trimmed by 2 bases and J by 9 bases, leaving 14 bases between them. CDR3 in amino acids: CASSLRTAPSSPLHF. The CDR3 DNA is TGTGCCAGCAGCTTACGGACAGCCCCAAGTTCACCCCTCCACTTT.

The chain recombines TRBV7-6 with TRBJ2-3, with 9 bases identical to TRBD2. V lost 3 bases, J lost 0 bases, and 10 bases stayed unmatched. CDR3 length equals 18 residues. In germline, CDR1 is SGHVS, CDR2 FNYEAQ. CDR3 residues: CASSFAPTSGASTDTQYF. Written as DNA, the CDR3 is TGTGCCAGCAGCTTCGCACCGACTAGCGGAGCTAGCACAGATACGCAGTATTTT.

The CDR3 sequence is CASRITGGTYSTGELFF. In DNA, the CDR3 is TGTGCCAGCAGAATCACAGGGGGCACGTATAGCACCGGGGAGCTGTTTTTT. The chain employs TRBV7-3 and TRBJ2-2; TRBD1 matches at 9 bases. CDR1 SGHTA and CDR2 FQGTGA come from the germline V gene. The CDR3 covers 17 residues. J lost 4 bases, V lost 6 bases, and 12 bases had no gene match.